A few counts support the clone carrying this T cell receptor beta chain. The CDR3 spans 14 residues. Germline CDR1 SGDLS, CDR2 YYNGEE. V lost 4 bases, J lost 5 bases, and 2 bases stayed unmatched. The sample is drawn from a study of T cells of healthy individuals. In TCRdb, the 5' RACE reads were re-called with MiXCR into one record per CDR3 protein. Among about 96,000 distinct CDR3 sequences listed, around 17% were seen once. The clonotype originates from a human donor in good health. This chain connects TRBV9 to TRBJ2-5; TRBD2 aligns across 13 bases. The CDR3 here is CASSWGLAGETQYF. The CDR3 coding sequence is TGTGCCAGCAGCTGGGGACTAGCGGGGGAGACCCAGTACTTC.